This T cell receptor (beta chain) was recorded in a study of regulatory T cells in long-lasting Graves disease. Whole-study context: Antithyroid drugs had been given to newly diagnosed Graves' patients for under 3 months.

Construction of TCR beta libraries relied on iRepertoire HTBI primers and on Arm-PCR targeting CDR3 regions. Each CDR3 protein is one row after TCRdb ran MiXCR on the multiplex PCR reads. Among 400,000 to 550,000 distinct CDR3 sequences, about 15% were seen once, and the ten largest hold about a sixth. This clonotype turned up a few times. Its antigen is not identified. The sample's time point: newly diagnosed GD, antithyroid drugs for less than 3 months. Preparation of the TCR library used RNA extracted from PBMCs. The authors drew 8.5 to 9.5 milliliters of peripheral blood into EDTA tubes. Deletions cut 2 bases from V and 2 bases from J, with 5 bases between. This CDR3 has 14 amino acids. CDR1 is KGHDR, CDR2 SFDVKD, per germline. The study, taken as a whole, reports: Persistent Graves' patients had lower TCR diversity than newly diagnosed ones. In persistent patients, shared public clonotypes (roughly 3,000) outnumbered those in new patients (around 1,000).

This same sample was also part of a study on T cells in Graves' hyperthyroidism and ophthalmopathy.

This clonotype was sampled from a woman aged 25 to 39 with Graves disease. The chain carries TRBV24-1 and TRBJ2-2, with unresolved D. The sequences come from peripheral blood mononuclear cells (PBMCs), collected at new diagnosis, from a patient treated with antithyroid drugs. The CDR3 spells CATSDWGNTGELFF. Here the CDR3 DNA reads TGTGCCACCAGTGATTGGGGAAACACCGGGGAGCTGTTTTTT.